This T cell receptor (beta chain) comes out of a study of blood T cell repertoires in COVID-19. Study-level background: Some COVID-19 samples were acute and others convalescent; all came from the United States, Italy and Spain.

Clones were sequenced by immunoSEQ multiplex PCR, and TCRdb holds only the in-frame ones, with some missing. The sample has some 80,000 clones, around 76% seen once. The CDR3 spans 14 residues. Germline V CDR1 and CDR2: GTSNPN, SVGIG (reference sequence). V lost 0 bases, J lost 2 bases, and 11 bases lay in between. The sample comprised peripheral blood. This chain links TRBV30 with TRBJ2-7; D might be TRBD1 (5 bases). This sequence was found in a woman aged 80 or over with active or convalescent COVID-19. The CDR3 sequence: CAWSVRKGTYEQYF. The CDR3 DNA follows: TGTGCCTGGAGTGTACGGAAGGGGACCTACGAGCAGTACTTC.